The clone carrying this T cell receptor beta chain appeared many times. Looked up from germline, CDR1 is MNHNS and CDR2 is SASEGT. This CDR3 spans 15 amino acids. The V and J ends lost 2 bases and 3 bases respectively, with 13 bases between them. This entry belongs to a study of blood T cell repertoires in COVID-19. Data came from immunoSEQ multiplex PCR; TCRdb stores just in-frame clones and leaves some out. The sample has 150,000 to 200,000 clones, 78% seen once. V and J are TRBV6-1 and TRBJ1-2, with TRBD1 as a possible D gene (5 bases). The clonotype was recovered from a woman older than 75 with active or convalescent COVID-19. The sample comprised peripheral blood. In DNA, the CDR3 is TGTGCCAGCAGTGAACCCCCAGGGAGGGACTATGGCTACACCTTC. Protein sequence: CASSEPPGRDYGYTF.